This entry describes one T cell receptor beta chain. Its target is unknown. The entry originates in a study of T cell responses to AZD1222 COVID-19 vaccine. Study conclusions and caveats: Nearly half of unique spike-specific TCRs reportedly avoided B.1.351 and B.1.1.7 mutated regions. It should be noted that donors were predominantly white British and more often female, and clonal diversity was possibly underestimated.

Second-dose intervals near 4 or 12 weeks were combined. Clones were read by immunoSEQ multiplex PCR, and TCRdb kept only the in-frame ones, dropping some. Among 60,000 to 75,000 clones listed, about 83% were seen once. Sequencing used peripheral blood, obtained 28 days after the second AZD1222 dose. The sequence was collected from an adult who received the AZD1222 COVID-19 vaccine.

In DNA, the CDR3 is TGTGCCAGCAGCTTGGCCGGAGGGGATGAAGCTTTCTTT. This gives the protein CASSLAGGDEAFF. V usage is TRBV5-6 and J usage is TRBJ1-1; D may be TRBD1 (5 bases). Germline values: CDR1 SGHDT, CDR2 YYEEEE. Trimming stripped 0 bases from V and 7 bases from J, with 10 bases between. The CDR3 is 13 amino acids.